This T cell receptor beta chain was captured in a study of CD8 T cells in Susac syndrome. Study-wide findings and caveats: The peak of CD8+ clonal expansion in Susac was seen in TEMRA cells and active patients.

Trimming removed 3 bases at V and 10 bases at J, with 22 bases between. Germline V gives CDR1 SGHAT, CDR2 FQNNGV. CDR3 length: 16 residues. An input of roughly 0.5 to 1 ug of RNA was subjected to reverse transcription using random hexamers. With immunoSEQ multiplex PCR, TCR beta CDR3 was amplified across 54 Vbeta and 13 Jbeta. TCRdb reanalysed the immunoSEQ multiplex PCR reads using MiXCR and keeps one entry per CDR3 protein. The data show some 130,000 distinct CDR3 sequences, with 95% seen just once and more than 0.15% held by the top ten. Of note for this clonotype: The antigen remains undetermined.

V is TRBV11-2 and J is TRBJ2-1, with TRBD2 as a possible D gene (6 bases). This clonotype was sampled from a human donor with Susac syndrome. The sequenced sample consisted of CD8+ T cells from PBMCs. The CDR3 region has the DNA TGTGCCAGCAGCTTCCCCGGGACTGTCTTTGTCGCCGAGCAGTTCTTC. As protein: CASSFPGTVFVAEQFF.